This T cell receptor beta chain stems from a study of cytomegalovirus exposure and HLA in healthy donors. Germline CDR1 is SGHTA and CDR2 is FQGTGA. The ends lost 4 bases at V and 1 base at J; junction bases unmatched: 10. This CDR3 contains 20 residues. Study observations and caveats: Prior analysis indicated that the majority of TCR beta V segments exhibited productivity approximately 90% or approximately 30% of the time. A few V segments could not be told apart, such as TRBV6-2 and TRBV6-3, and were left out. A missense DCLRE1C variant was associated with V- and J-gene trimming of TCR beta chains in a later analysis, and an independent cohort replicated the association.

With 60 Vbeta and 13 Jbeta primers, the PCR was carried out. Assay used: immunoSEQ multiplex PCR; TCRdb lists only in-frame clones, some missing. The table includes about 190,000 clones, approximately 80% detected once. Regarding this clone: Its antigen is unknown.

The specimen sequenced was PBMCs. The rearrangement joins TRBV7-3 to TRBJ2-1; 16 bases are shared with TRBD2. This receptor was identified in a boy younger than 18 in good health and CMV-seronegative. DNA for the CDR3: TGTGCCAGCAGCTCACCGGGACTAGCGGGAGGGCCCTCGTCCTACAATGAGCAGTTCTTC. Residues: CASSSPGLAGGPSSYNEQFF.